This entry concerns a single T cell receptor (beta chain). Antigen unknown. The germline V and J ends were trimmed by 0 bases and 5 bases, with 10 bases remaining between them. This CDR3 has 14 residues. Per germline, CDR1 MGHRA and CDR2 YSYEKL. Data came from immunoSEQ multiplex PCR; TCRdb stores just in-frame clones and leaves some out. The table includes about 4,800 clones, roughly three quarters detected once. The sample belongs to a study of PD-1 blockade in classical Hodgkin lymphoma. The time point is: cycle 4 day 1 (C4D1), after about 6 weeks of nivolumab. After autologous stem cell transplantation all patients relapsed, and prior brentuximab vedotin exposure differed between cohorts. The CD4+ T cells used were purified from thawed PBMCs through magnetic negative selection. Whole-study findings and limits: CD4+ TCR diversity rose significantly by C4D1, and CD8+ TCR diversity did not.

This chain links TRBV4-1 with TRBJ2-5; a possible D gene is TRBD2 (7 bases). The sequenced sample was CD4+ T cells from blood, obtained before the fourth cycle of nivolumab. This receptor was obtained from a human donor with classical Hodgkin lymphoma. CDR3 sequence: CASSQDKGGETQYF. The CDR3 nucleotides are TGCGCCAGCAGCCAAGATAAGGGGGGGGAGACCCAGTACTTC.